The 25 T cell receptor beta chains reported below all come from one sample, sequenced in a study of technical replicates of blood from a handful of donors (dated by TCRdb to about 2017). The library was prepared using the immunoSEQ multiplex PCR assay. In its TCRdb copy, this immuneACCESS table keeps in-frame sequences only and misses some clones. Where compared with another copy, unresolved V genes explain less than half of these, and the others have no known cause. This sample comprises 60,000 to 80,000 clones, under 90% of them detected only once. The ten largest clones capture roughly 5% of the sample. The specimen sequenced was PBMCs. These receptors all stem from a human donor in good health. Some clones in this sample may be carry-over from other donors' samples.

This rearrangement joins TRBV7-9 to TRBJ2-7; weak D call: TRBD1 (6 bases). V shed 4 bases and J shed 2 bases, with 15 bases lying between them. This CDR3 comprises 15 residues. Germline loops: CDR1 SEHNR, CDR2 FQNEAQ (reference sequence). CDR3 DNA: TGTGCCAGCAGCTCAGGCCGGGACATAACCTACGAGCAGTACTTC. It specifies CASSSGRDITYEQYF. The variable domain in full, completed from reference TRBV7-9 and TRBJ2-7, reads DTGVSQNPRHKITKRGQNVTFRCDPISEHNRLYWYRQTLGQGPEFLTYFQNEAQLEKSRLLSDRFSAERPKGSFSTLEIQRTEQGDSAMYLCASSSGRDITYEQYFGPGTRLTVT.

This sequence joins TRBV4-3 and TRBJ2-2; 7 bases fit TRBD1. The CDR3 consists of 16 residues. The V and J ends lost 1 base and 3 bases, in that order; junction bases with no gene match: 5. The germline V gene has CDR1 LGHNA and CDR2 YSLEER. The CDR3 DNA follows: TGCGCCAGCAGCCAAGCCCGGGACAGATACACCGGGGAGCTGTTTTTT. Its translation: CASSQARDRYTGELFF.

Here the CDR3 reads CASSLWYRVDEQYF. Here the CDR3 DNA reads TGTGCCAGCAGTTTATGGTACAGGGTGGACGAGCAGTACTTC. The chain couples TRBV27 to TRBJ2-7, with D perhaps TRBD1 (6 bases). The CDR3 is 14 amino acids. The germline V and J ends were trimmed by 1 base and 5 bases, with 12 bases remaining between them. CDR1 MNHEY and CDR2 SMNVEV come from the germline V gene (reference sequence).

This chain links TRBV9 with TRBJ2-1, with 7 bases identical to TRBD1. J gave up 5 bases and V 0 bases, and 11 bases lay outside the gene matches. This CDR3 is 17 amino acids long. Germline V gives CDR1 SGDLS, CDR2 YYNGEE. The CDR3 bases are TGTGCCAGCAGCGTAGTTGGGACGACAGGGCCTAACAATGAGCAGTTCTTC. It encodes CASSVVGTTGPNNEQFF.

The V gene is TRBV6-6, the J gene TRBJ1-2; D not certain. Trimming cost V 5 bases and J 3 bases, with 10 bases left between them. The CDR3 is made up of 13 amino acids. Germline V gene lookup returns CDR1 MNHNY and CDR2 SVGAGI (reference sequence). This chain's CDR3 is CASSPDGDYGYTF. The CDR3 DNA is TGTGCCAGCAGTCCTGACGGGGACTATGGCTACACCTTC.

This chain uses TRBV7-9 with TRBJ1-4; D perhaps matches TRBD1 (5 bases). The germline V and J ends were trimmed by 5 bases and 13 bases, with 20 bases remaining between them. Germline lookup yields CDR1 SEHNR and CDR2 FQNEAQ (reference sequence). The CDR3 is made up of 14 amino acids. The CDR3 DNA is TGTGCCAGCAGCACCGGGACTGATTCCTCCCCACTGTTTTTT. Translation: CASSTGTDSSPLFF.

CDR3 sequence reads: CASSLLAGEAYEQYF. DNA for the CDR3: TGTGCCAGCAGCCTATTAGCGGGGGAGGCCTACGAGCAGTACTTC. The chain couples TRBV7-2 to TRBJ2-7; 9 bases match TRBD2. The germline V gene encodes CDR1 SGHTA and CDR2 FQGNSA. The CDR3 extends over 15 amino acids. V lost 5 bases and J lost 2; bases outside the gene matches: 7.

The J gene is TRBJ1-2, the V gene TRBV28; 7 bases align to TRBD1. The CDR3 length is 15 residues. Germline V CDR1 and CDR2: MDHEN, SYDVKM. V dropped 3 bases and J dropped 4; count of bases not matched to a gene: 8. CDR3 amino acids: CASSLEARGSYGYTF. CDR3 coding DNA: TGTGCCAGCAGTTTGGAGGCCAGGGGGTCCTATGGCTACACCTTC.

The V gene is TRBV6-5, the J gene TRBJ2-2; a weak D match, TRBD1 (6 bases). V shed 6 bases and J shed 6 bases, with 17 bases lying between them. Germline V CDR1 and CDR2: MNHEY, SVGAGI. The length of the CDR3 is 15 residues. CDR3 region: CASSLNGQGPGELFF. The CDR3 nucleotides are TGTGCCAGCAGCTTGAATGGGCAGGGGCCCGGGGAGCTGTTTTTT.

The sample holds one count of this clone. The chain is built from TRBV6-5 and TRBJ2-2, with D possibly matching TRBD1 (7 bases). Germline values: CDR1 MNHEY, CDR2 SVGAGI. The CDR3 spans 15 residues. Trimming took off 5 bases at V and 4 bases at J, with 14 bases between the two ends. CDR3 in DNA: TGTGCCAGCAGTGGCGGGACAGCTAGCACCGGGGAGCTGTTTTTT. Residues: CASSGGTASTGELFF.

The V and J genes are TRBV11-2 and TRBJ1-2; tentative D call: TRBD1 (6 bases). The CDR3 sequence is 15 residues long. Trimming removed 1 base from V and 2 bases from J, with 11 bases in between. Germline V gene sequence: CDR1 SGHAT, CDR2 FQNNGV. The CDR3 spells CASSLVEGGNYGYTF. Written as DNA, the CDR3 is TGTGCCAGCAGCTTAGTAGAGGGGGGGAACTATGGCTACACCTTC.

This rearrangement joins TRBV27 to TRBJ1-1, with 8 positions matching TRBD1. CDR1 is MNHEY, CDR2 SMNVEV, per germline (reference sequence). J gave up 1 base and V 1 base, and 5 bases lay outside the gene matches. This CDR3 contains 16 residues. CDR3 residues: CASSLLTGGGNTEAFF. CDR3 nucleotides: TGTGCCAGCAGTTTATTAACAGGGGGGGGGAACACTGAAGCTTTCTTT.

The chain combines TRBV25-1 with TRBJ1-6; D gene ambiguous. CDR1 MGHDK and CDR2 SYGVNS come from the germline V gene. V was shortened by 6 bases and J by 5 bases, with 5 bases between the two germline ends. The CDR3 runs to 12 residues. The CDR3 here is CASRGDNSPLHF. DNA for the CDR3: TGTGCCAGCAGGGGCGATAATTCACCCCTCCACTTT.

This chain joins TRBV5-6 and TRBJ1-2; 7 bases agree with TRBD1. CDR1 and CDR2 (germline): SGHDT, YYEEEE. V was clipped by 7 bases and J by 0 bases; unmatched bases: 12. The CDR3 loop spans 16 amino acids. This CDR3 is CASRRRGDRPNYGYTF. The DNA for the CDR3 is TGTGCCAGCCGTCGAAGGGGGGACAGACCTAACTATGGCTACACCTTC.

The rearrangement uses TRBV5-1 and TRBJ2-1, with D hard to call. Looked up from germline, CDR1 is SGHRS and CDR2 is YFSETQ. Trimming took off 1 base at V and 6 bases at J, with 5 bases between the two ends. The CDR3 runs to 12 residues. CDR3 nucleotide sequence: TGCGCCAGCAGCTTGCCCAGCAATGAGCAGTTCTTC. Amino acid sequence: CASSLPSNEQFF. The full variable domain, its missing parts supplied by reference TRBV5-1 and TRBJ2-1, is KAGVTQTPRYLIKTRGQQVTLSCSPISGHRSVSWYQQTPGQGLQFLFEYFSETQRNKGNFPGRFSGRQFSNSRSEMNVSTLELGDSALYLCASSLPSNEQFFGPGTRLTVL.

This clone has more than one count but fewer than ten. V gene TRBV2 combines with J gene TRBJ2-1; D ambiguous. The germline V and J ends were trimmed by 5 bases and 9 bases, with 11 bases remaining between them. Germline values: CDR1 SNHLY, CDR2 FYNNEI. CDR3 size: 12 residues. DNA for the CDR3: TGTGCCAGCAGTACCGCTAGAGGTGAGCAGTTCTTC. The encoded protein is CASSTARGEQFF.

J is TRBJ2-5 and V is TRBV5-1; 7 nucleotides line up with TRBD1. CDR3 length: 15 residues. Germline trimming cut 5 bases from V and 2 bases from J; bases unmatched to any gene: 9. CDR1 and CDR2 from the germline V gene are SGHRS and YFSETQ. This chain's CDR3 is CASSPGDRRQETQYF. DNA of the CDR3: TGCGCCAGCAGTCCCGGGGACAGAAGACAAGAGACCCAGTACTTC.

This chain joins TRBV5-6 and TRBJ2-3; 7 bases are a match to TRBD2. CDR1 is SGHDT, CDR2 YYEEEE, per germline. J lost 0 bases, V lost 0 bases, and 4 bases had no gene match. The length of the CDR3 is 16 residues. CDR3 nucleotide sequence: TGTGCCAGCAGCTTGGGGGCGGGGGTAAGCACAGATACGCAGTATTTT. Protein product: CASSLGAGVSTDTQYF.

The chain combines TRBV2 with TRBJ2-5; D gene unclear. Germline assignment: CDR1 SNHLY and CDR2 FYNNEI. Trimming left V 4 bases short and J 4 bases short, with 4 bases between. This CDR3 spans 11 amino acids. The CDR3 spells CASSVRETQYF. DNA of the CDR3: TGTGCCAGCAGTGTTCGAGAGACCCAGTACTTC. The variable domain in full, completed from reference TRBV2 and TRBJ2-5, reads EPEVTQTPSHQVTQMGQEVILRCVPISNHLYFYWYRQILGQKVEFLVSFYNNEISEKSEIFDDQFSVERPDGSNFTLKIRSTKLEDSAMYFCASSVRETQYFGPGTRLLVL.

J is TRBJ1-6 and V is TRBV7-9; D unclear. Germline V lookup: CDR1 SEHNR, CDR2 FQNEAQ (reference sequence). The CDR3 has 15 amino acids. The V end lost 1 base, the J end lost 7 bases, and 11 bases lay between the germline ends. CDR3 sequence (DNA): TGTGCCAGCAGCTTAGTTGGAGCAGAAAATTCACCCCTCCACTTT. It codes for CASSLVGAENSPLHF. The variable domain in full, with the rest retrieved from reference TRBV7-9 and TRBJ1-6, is DTGVSQNPRHKITKRGQNVTFRCDPISEHNRLYWYRQTLGQGPEFLTYFQNEAQLEKSRLLSDRFSAERPKGSFSTLEIQRTEQGDSAMYLCASSLVGAENSPLHFGNGTRLTVT.

CDR3 in DNA: TGCGCCAGCAGCTTGGCCGCGGGGAGGCAATCCTACGAGCAGTACTTC. Encoded protein: CASSLAAGRQSYEQYF. This chain connects TRBV5-1 to TRBJ2-7, with a tentative D call TRBD2 (6 bases). Trimming removed 0 bases from V and 1 base from J, with 14 bases in between. Germline values: CDR1 SGHRS, CDR2 YFSETQ. This CDR3 comprises 16 residues.

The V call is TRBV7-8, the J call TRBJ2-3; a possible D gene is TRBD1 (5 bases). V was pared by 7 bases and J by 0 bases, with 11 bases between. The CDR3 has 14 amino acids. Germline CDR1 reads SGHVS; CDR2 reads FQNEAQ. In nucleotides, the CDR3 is TGTGCCAGCACACATGACAGAAGCACAGATACGCAGTATTTT. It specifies CASTHDRSTDTQYF. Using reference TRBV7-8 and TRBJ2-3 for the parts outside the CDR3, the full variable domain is GAGVSQSPRYKVAKRGQDVALRCDPISGHVSLFWYQQALGQGPEFLTYFQNEAQLDKSGLPSDRFFAERPEGSVSTLKIQRTQQEDSAVYLCASTHDRSTDTQYFGPGTRLTVL.

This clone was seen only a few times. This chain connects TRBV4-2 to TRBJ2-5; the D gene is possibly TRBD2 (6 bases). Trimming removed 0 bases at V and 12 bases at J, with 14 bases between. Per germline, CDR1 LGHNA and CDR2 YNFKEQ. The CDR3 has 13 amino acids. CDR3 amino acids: CASSQEGRSGEYF. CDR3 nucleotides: TGTGCCAGCAGCCAAGAGGGGAGGAGCGGAGAGTACTTC.

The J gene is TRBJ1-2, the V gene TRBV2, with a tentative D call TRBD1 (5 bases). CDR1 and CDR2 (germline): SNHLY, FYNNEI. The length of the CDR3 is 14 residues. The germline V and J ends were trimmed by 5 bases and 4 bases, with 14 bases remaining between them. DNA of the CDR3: TGTGCCAGCAGTCCAGGGCTCCTGGGCTATGGCTACACCTTC. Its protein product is CASSPGLLGYGYTF. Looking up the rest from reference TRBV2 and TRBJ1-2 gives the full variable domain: EPEVTQTPSHQVTQMGQEVILRCVPISNHLYFYWYRQILGQKVEFLVSFYNNEISEKSEIFDDQFSVERPDGSNFTLKIRSTKLEDSAMYFCASSPGLLGYGYTFGSGTRLTVV.

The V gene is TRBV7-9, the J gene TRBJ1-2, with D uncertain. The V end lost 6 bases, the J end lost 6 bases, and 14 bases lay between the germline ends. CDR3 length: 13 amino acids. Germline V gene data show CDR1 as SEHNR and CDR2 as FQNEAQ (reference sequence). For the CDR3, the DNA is TGTGCCAGCAGTCCCACTTGGGCAGATGGCTACACCTTC. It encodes CASSPTWADGYTF.